This TCR beta chain was sequenced in a study of T-cell memory formation after mild COVID-19. Overall study context: The two donors had largely donor-specific TCR clusters. Points from the study as a whole: Pre-infection memory held some responding clones, suggesting pre-existing cross-reactive T cells responded.

Trimming cost V 4 bases and J 0 bases; bases outside gene matches: 7. The CDR3 spans 16 residues. Germline CDR1 and CDR2: SGHRS and YFSETQ. 5'RACE with constant-segment primers yielded barcoded, UMI-tagged TCR alpha and TCR beta cDNA libraries. MiXCR, run by TCRdb on the 5' RACE reads, gives a single entry per CDR3 protein. Here the sample spans about 270,000 distinct CDR3 sequences, 15% to 20% being singletons. This clonotype was counted between two and nine times. Its antigen is undetermined. The sequence derives from a man aged 18-30 years who had mild COVID-19 (a few samples of this study predate the infection). Cell type and time point are not known. The chain joins TRBV5-1 to TRBJ1-3, with TRBD1 matching over 7 bases. What was sequenced was PBMCs or a T cell subset sorted from them (not recorded which). CDR3 loop: CASSLSGTDSGNTIYF. The CDR3 DNA reads as TGCGCCAGCAGCCTCTCCGGGACAGACTCTGGAAACACCATATATTTT. Full variable domain (missing parts from reference TRBV5-1 and TRBJ1-3): KAGVTQTPRYLIKTRGQQVTLSCSPISGHRSVSWYQQTPGQGLQFLFEYFSETQRNKGNFPGRFSGRQFSNSRSEMNVSTLELGDSALYLCASSLSGTDSGNTIYFGEGSWLTVV.